This T cell receptor (beta chain) was obtained from a study of neurological immune-mediated disorders. This clonotype came up a few times. Over 170 million TCR-beta sequences from 15-18 subjects came out of each sequencing run. TCRdb itself ran the 5' RACE reads through MiXCR, one entry per CDR3 protein. The profile covers around 47,000 distinct CDR3 sequences, with roughly 21% appearing a single time and around 4% taken by the ten largest. CDR3 length: 18 residues. Germline CDR1 reads SGHRS; CDR2 reads YFSETQ. The V segment lost 0 bases and the J segment 7 bases; nucleotides outside the gene matches: 14. Regarding time point: technical triplicate 3.

This sequence joins TRBV5-1 and TRBJ2-1, with 9 bases fitting TRBD2. The source material was PBMCs. This receptor was taken from a man in his sixties with HTLV-1-associated myelopathy (HAM/TSP). CDR3 coding DNA: TGCGCCAGCAGCTTGGATGGAGGGCGGGAGGGCCGAAAAAATGAGCAGTTCTTC. Translation gives CASSLDGGREGRKNEQFF. The full variable domain, completed using reference TRBV5-1 and TRBJ2-1, is KAGVTQTPRYLIKTRGQQVTLSCSPISGHRSVSWYQQTPGQGLQFLFEYFSETQRNKGNFPGRFSGRQFSNSRSEMNVSTLELGDSALYLCASSLDGGREGRKNEQFFGPGTRLTVL.